The next 10 T cell receptor beta chains were all read from a single sample in a study of read filtering for tumor transcriptome and immune sequencing. The library was built from about 0.4 ug RNA with molecular barcoded adaptors for alpha/delta and beta/gamma chains. TCRdb reanalysed the reads using MiXCR and keeps one entry per CDR3 protein. The sample includes 35,000 to 40,000 distinct CDR3 sequences, approximately 13% of them seen just once. Sequenced input: a population of CD138-negative cells sorted from bone marrow. The source is a donor at least 40 years old with multiple myeloma.

This clonotype was detected many times. The chain recombines TRBV7-9 with TRBJ2-7; tentatively, D is TRBD2 (6 bases). Germline CDR1 and CDR2: SEHNR and FQNEAQ (reference sequence). The V end lost 1 base, the J end lost 5 bases, and 9 bases lay between the germline ends. This CDR3 region has 13 residues. DNA for the CDR3: TGTGCCAGCAGCTTAGGGGGAGGAAACGAGCAGTACTTC. Translated, it gives CASSLGGGNEQYF.

This clonotype was counted many times. V is TRBV5-1 and J is TRBJ2-7; 7 bases are shared with TRBD1. V lost 4 bases and J lost 2; bases outside the gene matches: 6. This CDR3 is built from 14 residues. Germline lookup yields CDR1 SGHRS and CDR2 YFSETQ. CDR3 bases: TGCGCCAGCAGCCTCACGGGGACAGCCTACGAGCAGTACTTC. Amino acid sequence: CASSLTGTAYEQYF.

This clonotype was seen ten or more times. The chain recombines TRBV6-6 with TRBJ2-7, with 9 bases aligning to TRBD1. Germline values: CDR1 MNHNY, CDR2 SVGAGI (reference sequence). There are 14 residues in the CDR3. Losses at the gene ends were 8 bases for V and 5 bases for J; bases not matched to a gene: 10. The CDR3 nucleotides are TGTGCCAGCTCGAGCCGGGACAGGGTAAACGAGCAGTACTTC. This gives the protein CASSSRDRVNEQYF.

This clonotype was seen at least ten times. A much larger clone lies a single base off, so this may be a read error. The J gene is TRBJ2-1, the V gene TRBV2; D may be TRBD1 or TRBD2 (6 bases each). Germline-derived CDR1 and CDR2 are SNHLY and FYNNEI. This CDR3 contains 14 residues. For the CDR3, the DNA is TGTACCAGCAGTCCGCGGGACACCACGCCTGAGCAGTTCTTC. Residues: CTSSPRDTTPEQFF.

Ten or more counts support this clonotype. This chain connects TRBV9 to TRBJ2-7; either TRBD1 or TRBD2 may supply D (5 bases each). Germline CDR1 is SGDLS and CDR2 is YYNGEE. The CDR3 runs 16 residues. The V gene lost 4 bases and the J gene lost 3 bases, with 20 bases spanning the gap. CDR3 residues: CASSPPGTQHNYEQYF. DNA for the CDR3: TGTGCCAGCAGCCCACCTGGGACCCAACATAACTACGAGCAGTACTTC.

This clonotype appeared many times. The genes are TRBV6-6 and TRBJ2-1, with TRBD2 identical over 7 bases. Germline V lookup: CDR1 MNHNY, CDR2 SVGAGI (reference sequence). The CDR3 is 15 residues long. V was clipped by 7 bases and J by 6 bases; unmatched bases: 12. CDR3 region: CASTSSVTSVNEQFF. In DNA, the CDR3 is TGTGCCAGCACCTCCTCCGTAACTAGCGTCAATGAGCAGTTCTTC.

This clonotype was seen many times. V is TRBV20-1 and J is TRBJ2-7; TRBD1 aligns across 9 bases. V shed 2 bases, J shed 1 base, and the junction held 3 bases outside the gene matches. The CDR3 has 14 amino acids. In germline, CDR1 is DFQATT, CDR2 SNEGSKA (reference sequence). CDR3 sequence: CSARRDRVSYEQYF. Written as DNA, the CDR3 is TGCAGTGCTAGAAGGGACAGGGTTTCCTACGAGCAGTACTTC.

This clonotype came up many times. The chain couples TRBV7-8 to TRBJ1-5, with D unresolved. V was pared by 9 bases and J by 1 base, with 13 bases between. Germline V CDR1 and CDR2: SGHVS, FQNEAQ. The CDR3 is 14 amino acids. In DNA, the CDR3 is TGTGCCAGTGAACCGGCGGGGAGCAATCAGCCCCAGCATTTT. Translated, it gives CASEPAGSNQPQHF.

This clonotype was seen ten or more times. The gene calls are TRBV30 and TRBJ2-5, with 11 bases aligning to TRBD2. V dropped 1 base and J dropped 4; count of bases not matched to a gene: 5. This CDR3 is built from 15 residues. Germline values: CDR1 GTSNPN, CDR2 SVGIG (reference sequence). CDR3 region: CAWSEGLADRETQYF. The DNA of the CDR3 is TGTGCCTGGAGTGAGGGACTAGCGGACCGAGAGACCCAGTACTTC.

This chain links TRBV20-1 with TRBJ2-2; D unresolved. The CDR3 is 14 amino acids. The V and J ends lost 0 bases and 4 bases respectively, with 9 bases between them. Germline values: CDR1 DFQATT, CDR2 SNEGSKA (reference sequence). Written as DNA, the CDR3 is TGCAGTGCTAGAGACAGCCGAACCACCGGGGAGCTGTTTTTT. It is translated as CSARDSRTTGELFF.